This T cell receptor (beta chain) was sequenced in a study of cytomegalovirus exposure and HLA in healthy donors. Across the study: The Caucasian-associated ancestry cluster held around 76% of over 350 genotyped donors.

PCR primers comprised 60 Vbeta and 13 Jbeta primers. Authors' methods: Unique TCR beta chains numbered approximately 80 million in a later analysis, with around 10 million shared. The protocol was immunoSEQ multiplex PCR, while the TCRdb copy is restricted to in-frame clones and leaves out a portion. For V, J and clone size, that table is used; D and trimming come from the DNA. This table holds 60,000 to 70,000 clones. Study findings and constraints: HLA allele associations emerged for roughly 16,000 TCR beta sequences in a later analysis, at 0.05 false discovery rate. The authors listed 150 or so TCR beta chains as cytomegalovirus-associated.

For this clone: Its antigen remains unidentified.

Germline CDR1 and CDR2: SGHTA and FQGNSA. V shed 7 bases and J shed 1 base, with 13 bases lying between them. The CDR3 loop spans 14 amino acids. The chain is built from TRBV7-2 and TRBJ1-1; D not resolved. This TCR derives from a young man in good health and CMV-seropositive. The sequencing sample was made of PBMCs. In DNA form, the CDR3 reads TGTGCCAGCACCCAACAGAGTACGAACACTGAAGCTTTCTTT. Translation gives CASTQQSTNTEAFF.